Shown below are 5 T cell receptor beta chains from a single sample sequenced in a study of blood T cells in healthy people across ages. Alongside a J-beta primer mix, a sample-barcoded 5' primer served in a second PCR lasting 7 to 11 cycles. TCRdb passed the 5' RACE reads through MiXCR, listing each CDR3 protein once. The repertoire holds approximately 700,000 distinct CDR3 sequences, with approximately 31% as singletons. The sample was blood. The receptors shown here come from an elderly woman in good health.

A few counts support this clonotype. This chain joins TRBV20-1 and TRBJ1-1; TRBD1 is a possible D gene (6 bases). The CDR3 covers 15 residues. The V gene's germline CDR1 is DFQATT and CDR2 SNEGSKA (reference sequence). V lost 3 bases, J lost 0 bases, and 14 bases lay in between. The CDR3: CSASRRDTMNTEAFF. CDR3 nucleotide sequence: TGCAGTGCTAGTCGCCGGGACACCATGAACACTGAAGCTTTCTTT.

The rearrangement links TRBV6-2 or TRBV6-3 to TRBJ1-1; 10 nucleotides agree with TRBD1. The CDR3 sequence is 19 residues long. After removal of 0 bases from V and 3 bases from J, the junction contained 13 bases not matched to a gene. CDR1 and CDR2 from the germline V gene are MNHEY and SVGEGT. The CDR3 region is CASSYSTTGGLRGDTEAFF. CDR3 coding DNA: TGTGCCAGCAGTTACTCGACGACAGGGGGCTTAAGAGGGGACACTGAAGCTTTCTTT.

This clonotype has ten or more counts. V gene TRBV15 combines with J gene TRBJ2-3, with D maybe TRBD2 (7 bases). Deletions cut 0 bases from V and 3 bases from J, with 16 bases between. The CDR3 is 17 residues long. Germline-derived CDR1 and CDR2 are LNHNV and YYDKDF (reference sequence). CDR3 nucleotide sequence: TGTGCCACCAGCAGAGATGATGGGGGGGGGCCGACAGATACGCAGTATTTT. This sequence encodes CATSRDDGGGPTDTQYF.

The sample holds a few counts of this clonotype. The V call is TRBV7-3, the J call TRBJ2-6, with TRBD1 matching over 10 bases. This CDR3 has 18 amino acids. Trimming cost V 0 bases and J 0 bases; bases outside gene matches: 2. Germline V CDR1 and CDR2: SGHTA, FQGTGA. CDR3: CASSLTRTGGSGANVLTF. The CDR3 DNA is TGTGCCAGCAGCTTAACGCGGACAGGGGGCTCTGGGGCCAACGTCCTGACTTTC.

This clonotype appeared a few times. The chain joins TRBV6-1 to TRBJ1-2; no clear D gene. The CDR3 contains 15 residues. In germline, CDR1 is MNHNS, CDR2 SASEGT. V dropped 2 bases and J dropped 1 base, with 11 bases sitting between them. CDR3: CASSERGRNNYGYTF. The CDR3 DNA reads TGTGCCAGCAGTGAACGAGGGCGAAATAACTATGGCTACACCTTC.